This T cell receptor (beta chain) was recovered during a study of blood T cell repertoires in COVID-19. About the research overall: The United States, Italy and Spain were the sources of the acute and convalescent COVID-19 samples.

The CDR3 runs to 15 residues. Trimming stripped 1 base from V and 5 bases from J, with 11 bases between. Germline CDR1 LGHNA, CDR2 YNFKEQ. The authors' processing: Reference gene primer amplification gave estimated nucleated cell counts. The method was immunoSEQ multiplex PCR; TCRdb's version includes in-frame clones alone and lacks a portion of them. V and J calls and clone size come straight from that table; D and trimming were deduced from the DNA. The data show roughly 51,000 clones, 65% to 90% seen once. The clonotype originates from a woman of 80 years or more with acute or convalescent COVID-19. Sequencing was performed on peripheral blood. The chain joins TRBV4-2 to TRBJ1-4; a weak D match, TRBD1 (6 bases). The CDR3 DNA reads as TGTGCCAGCAGCCAAGTGGGGCAGGGGAATGAAAAACTGTTTTTT. As protein: CASSQVGQGNEKLFF.